The following is a TCR beta chain sequence with its context. The sample originates from a study of tumor-infiltrating lymphocytes in oesophageal squamous cell carcinoma. Germline CDR1 reads MNHNY; CDR2 reads SVGAGI (reference sequence). The CDR3 is 16 amino acids. One entry per CDR3 protein, called by TCRdb with MiXCR from the PCR reads. The data show under 20,000 distinct CDR3 sequences, around 50% seen once. The sequenced sample was esophageal tumor tissue. The rearrangement links TRBV6-6 to TRBJ2-7; 7 nucleotides match TRBD1. Gene TRBJ2-5 matches the end of the DNA better, so the J call may be wrong. The sequence came from a female donor with esophageal squamous cell carcinoma. The CDR3 loop is CASSYSGGRDQETQYF. For the CDR3, the DNA is TGTGCCAGCAGTTACTCAGGGGGCCGTGACCAAGAGACCCAGTACTTC.